The 10 T cell receptor beta chains in this list originate from one sample, sequenced in a study of PD-L1 blockade in urothelial cancer. Time point noted: pretreatment peripheral blood. Clones were sequenced by immunoSEQ multiplex PCR, and TCRdb holds only the in-frame ones, with some missing. The repertoire holds 72,000 or so clones, with more than 75% as singletons. The sample consisted of PBMCs, taken around atezolizumab (anti-PD-L1) treatment. The receptors come from a man aged 55 to 70 with urothelial cancer.

The gene calls are TRBV7-3 and TRBJ2-5; 9 bases map to TRBD2. Germline CDR1 and CDR2: SGHTA and FQGTGA. This CDR3 spans 16 amino acids. The junction had 6 bases not matched to a gene; V was cut back by 0 bases and J by 4 bases. For the CDR3, the DNA is TGTGCCAGCAGCTTAACGCCTAGCGGGGCTTTAGAGACCCAGTACTTC. Translated, it gives CASSLTPSGALETQYF.

V gene TRBV6-1 combines with J gene TRBJ2-1; 8 bases agree with TRBD2. J lost 7 bases, V lost 3 bases, and 8 bases had no gene match. CDR3 length: 15 amino acids. Germline-derived CDR1 and CDR2 are MNHNS and SASEGT. The CDR3 bases are TGTGCCAGCAGTGACGTAACGGGGGGGCCGAATGAGCAGTTCTTC. This translates into CASSDVTGGPNEQFF.

The genes are TRBV4-2 and TRBJ1-6; D unresolved. Germline CDR1 LGHNA, CDR2 YNFKEQ. This CDR3 spans 13 amino acids. V dropped 3 bases and J dropped 5 bases, with 5 bases sitting between them. CDR3 bases: TGTGCCAGCAGCCACCTTGATAATTCACCCCTCCACTTT. This gives the protein CASSHLDNSPLHF.

The chain is built from TRBV29-1 and TRBJ1-1; TRBD1 might be the D (6 bases). Germline V gene sequence: CDR1 SQVTM, CDR2 ANQGSEA. CDR3 length: 13 residues. The V gene lost 6 bases and the J gene lost 1 base, with 12 bases spanning the gap. DNA for the CDR3: TGCAGCGTAGCGACAGGCGCGAACACTGAAGCTTTCTTT. Protein sequence: CSVATGANTEAFF.

The chain is built from TRBV19 and TRBJ1-1; TRBD1 matches 8 bases. Germline loops: CDR1 LNHDA, CDR2 SQIVND (reference sequence). V shed 3 bases, J shed 5 bases, and the junction held 5 bases outside the gene matches. CDR3 size: 14 residues. The CDR3 protein is CASSIRTGQTEAFF. The DNA for the CDR3 is TGTGCCAGTAGTATTCGGACAGGGCAGACTGAAGCTTTCTTT.

The chain couples TRBV10-3 to TRBJ2-7; possible D gene TRBD2, 6 bases. Germline CDR1 reads ENHRY; CDR2 reads SYGVKD. The V and J ends lost 0 bases and 2 bases respectively, with 11 bases between them. The CDR3 is 15 amino acids. CDR3 bases: TGTGCCATCAGTGAGTCGGAGGGCATACCCTACGAGCAGTACTTC. It is translated as CAISESEGIPYEQYF.

J is TRBJ1-1 and V is TRBV11-2; D is undetermined. CDR1 is SGHAT, CDR2 FQNNGV, per germline. The CDR3 consists of 14 residues. V shed 5 bases and J shed 0 bases, with 10 bases lying between them. The CDR3 nucleotides read TGTGCCAGCAGCCACAGTATTCTGAACACTGAAGCTTTCTTT. Translating gives CASSHSILNTEAFF.

The chain carries TRBV30 and TRBJ1-6, with 10 bases fitting TRBD1. V trimming: 7 bases; J trimming: 7 bases; junction bases outside the gene matches: 4. Per the germline V gene, CDR1 is GTSNPN and CDR2 is SVGIG (reference sequence). This CDR3 contains 13 residues. The CDR3 DNA sequence: TGTGCCTCACGGACAGGGGGGAATTCACCCCTCCACTTT. This gives the protein CASRTGGNSPLHF.

The chain uses TRBV19 and TRBJ2-7; maybe TRBD2 (7 bases). Germline values: CDR1 LNHDA, CDR2 SQIVND (reference sequence). This CDR3 is 14 amino acids long. The germline V and J ends were trimmed by 7 bases and 0 bases, with 13 bases remaining between them. The CDR3, as DNA: TGTGCCAGTAAGGGGGGGATGGACTCCTACGAGCAGTACTTC. Encoded protein: CASKGGMDSYEQYF.

The CDR3 DNA is TGTGCCAGCACCTGGGGAGGGGGAGGTGGCACCGGGGAGCTGTTTTTT. It translates to CASTWGGGGGTGELFF. The gene calls are TRBV27 and TRBJ2-2, with D possibly matching TRBD2 (7 bases). Germline V gives CDR1 MNHEY, CDR2 SMNVEV (reference sequence). Deletions cut 7 bases from V and 4 bases from J, with 19 bases between. This CDR3 is 16 amino acids long.